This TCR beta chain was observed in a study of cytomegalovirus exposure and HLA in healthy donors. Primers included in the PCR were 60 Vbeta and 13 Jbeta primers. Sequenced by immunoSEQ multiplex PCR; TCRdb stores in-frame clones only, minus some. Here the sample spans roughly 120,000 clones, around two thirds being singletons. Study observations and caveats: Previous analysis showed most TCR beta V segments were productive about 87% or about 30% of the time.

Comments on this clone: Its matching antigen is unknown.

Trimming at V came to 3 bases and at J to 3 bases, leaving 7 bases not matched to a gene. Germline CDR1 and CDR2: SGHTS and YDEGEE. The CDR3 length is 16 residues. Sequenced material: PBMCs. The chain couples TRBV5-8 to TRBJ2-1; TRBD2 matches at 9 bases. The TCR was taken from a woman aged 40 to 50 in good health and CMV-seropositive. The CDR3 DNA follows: TGTGCCAGCAGCTCGGACGAGCGGGGGGACTACAATGAGCAGTTCTTC. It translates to CASSSDERGDYNEQFF.